The text below deals with one T cell receptor beta chain. Antigen unknown. These data are taken from a study of T-cell reconstitution after alpha-beta-depleted transplantation in children. Findings and caveats of the study: Among T cells one year after transplant, newly produced cells accounted for most counts and diversity.

Unique molecular identifiers were incorporated during preparation of the TCRbeta library. TCRdb reprocessed the PCR reads with MiXCR, giving one entry per CDR3 protein. The sample carries about 830,000 distinct CDR3 sequences, about 15% recorded once. Trimming took 4 bases from V and 0 from J, leaving 8 bases between them. This CDR3 has 14 amino acids. CDR1 is SGHRS, CDR2 YFSETQ, per germline. The material was PBMCs, mostly from graft donor cells, obtained 360 days after TCRalphabeta/CD19-depleted stem cell transplant. The receptor was derived from a male patient aged 10 to 17 who had a stem cell transplant for acute lymphoblastic leukemia, so the T cells may come from the graft donor. The V and J genes are TRBV5-1 and TRBJ2-4; D not certain. The CDR3 coding sequence is TGCGCCAGCAGCCCGACTCTAGCCAAAAACATTCAGTACTTC. Its protein is CASSPTLAKNIQYF.